This T cell receptor (beta chain) was recorded in a study of neurological immune-mediated disorders. The cDNA was generated through 5'RACE incorporating 10-nucleotide random UMIs. In TCRdb, the 5' RACE reads were re-called with MiXCR into one record per CDR3 protein. The sample lists 46,000 or so distinct CDR3 sequences, approximately 10% occurring once. Study findings and constraints: Falling below healthy controls, multiple sclerosis showed the least TCR clonal expansion, while HTLV-1-associated myelopathy showed the most.

This clonotype was found many times. The antigen remains undetermined. Losses at the gene ends were 5 bases for V and 5 bases for J; bases not matched to a gene: 9. CDR3 size: 15 residues. The germline gives CDR1 SGHRS, CDR2 YFSETQ. This TCR was sampled from a woman between 35 and 50 years old with HTLV-1-associated myelopathy (HAM/TSP). The sequencing input was PBMCs. The J gene is TRBJ2-3, the V gene TRBV5-1, with TRBD1 matching 9 bases. The CDR3 loop reads CASSSGTGSGDTQYF. Here the CDR3 DNA reads TGCGCCAGCAGTTCCGGGACAGGGAGTGGAGATACGCAGTATTTT. Full variable domain (remainder filled in from reference TRBV5-1 and TRBJ2-3): KAGVTQTPRYLIKTRGQQVTLSCSPISGHRSVSWYQQTPGQGLQFLFEYFSETQRNKGNFPGRFSGRQFSNSRSEMNVSTLELGDSALYLCASSSGTGSGDTQYFGPGTRLTVL.